Listed here is a single T cell receptor beta chain. These data originate in a study of blood T cell repertoires in COVID-19. Study summary: Sites across the United States, Italy and Spain contributed samples from acute and convalescent COVID-19.

The assay was immunoSEQ multiplex PCR, and TCRdb's table has in-frame clones only and misses some. Of a few hundred thousand clones in the sample, less than 90% are singletons; the top ten hold 1.5% to 1.9%. V trimming: 3 bases; J trimming: 6 bases; junction bases outside the gene matches: 9. In germline, CDR1 is MGHRA, CDR2 YSYEKL. The CDR3 sequence is 15 residues long. The TCR comes from a woman aged 35 to 49 who had recovered from COVID-19. The chain couples TRBV4-1 to TRBJ2-7, with 9 bases matching TRBD1. The sequencing sample was made of peripheral blood. In nucleotides, the CDR3 is TGCGCCAGCAGCCATTTTTGGGACAGGGTTAGCGAGCAGTACTTC. It specifies CASSHFWDRVSEQYF.